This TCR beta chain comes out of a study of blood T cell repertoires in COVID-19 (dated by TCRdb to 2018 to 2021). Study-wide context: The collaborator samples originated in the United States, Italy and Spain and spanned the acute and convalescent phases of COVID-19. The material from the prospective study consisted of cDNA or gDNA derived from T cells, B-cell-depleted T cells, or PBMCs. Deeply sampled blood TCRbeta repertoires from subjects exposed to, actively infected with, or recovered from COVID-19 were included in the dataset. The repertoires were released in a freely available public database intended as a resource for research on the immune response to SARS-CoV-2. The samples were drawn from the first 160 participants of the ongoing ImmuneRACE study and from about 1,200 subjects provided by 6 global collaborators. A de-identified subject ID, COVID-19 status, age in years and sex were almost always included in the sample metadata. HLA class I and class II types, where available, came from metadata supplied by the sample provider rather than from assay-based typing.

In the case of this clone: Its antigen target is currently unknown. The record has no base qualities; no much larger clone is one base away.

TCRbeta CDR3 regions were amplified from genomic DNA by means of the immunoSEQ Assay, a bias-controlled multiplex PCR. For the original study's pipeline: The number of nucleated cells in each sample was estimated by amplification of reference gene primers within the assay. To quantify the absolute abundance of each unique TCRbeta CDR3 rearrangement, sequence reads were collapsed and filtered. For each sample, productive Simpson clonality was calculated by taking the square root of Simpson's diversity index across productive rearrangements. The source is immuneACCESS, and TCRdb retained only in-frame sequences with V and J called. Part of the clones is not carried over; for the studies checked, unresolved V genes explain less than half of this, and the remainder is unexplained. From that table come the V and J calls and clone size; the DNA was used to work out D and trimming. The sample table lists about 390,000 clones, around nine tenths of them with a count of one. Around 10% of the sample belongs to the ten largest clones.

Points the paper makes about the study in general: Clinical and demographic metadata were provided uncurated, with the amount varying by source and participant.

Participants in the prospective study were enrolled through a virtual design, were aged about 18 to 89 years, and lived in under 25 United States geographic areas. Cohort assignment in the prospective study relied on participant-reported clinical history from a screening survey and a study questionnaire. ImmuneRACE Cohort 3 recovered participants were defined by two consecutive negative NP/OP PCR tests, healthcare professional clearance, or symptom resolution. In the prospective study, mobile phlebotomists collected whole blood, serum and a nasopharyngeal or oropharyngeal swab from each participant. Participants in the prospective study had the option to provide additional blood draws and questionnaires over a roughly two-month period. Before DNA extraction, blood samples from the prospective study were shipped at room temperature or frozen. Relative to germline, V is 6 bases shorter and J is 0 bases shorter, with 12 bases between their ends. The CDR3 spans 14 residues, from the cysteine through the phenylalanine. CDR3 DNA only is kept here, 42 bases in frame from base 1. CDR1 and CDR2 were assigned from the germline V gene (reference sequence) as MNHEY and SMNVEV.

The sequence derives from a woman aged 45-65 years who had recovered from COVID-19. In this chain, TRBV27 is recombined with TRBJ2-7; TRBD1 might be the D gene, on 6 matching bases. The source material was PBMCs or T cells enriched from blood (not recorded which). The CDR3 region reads CASRPTGPSYEQYF. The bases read TGTGCCAGCAGACCGACAGGCCCCTCCTACGAGCAGTACTTC.